This TCR beta chain was identified during a study of shared clonotypes between healthy human individuals (dated by TCRdb to about 2020). Regarding the complete study: The cohort included three men and two women between 18 and 49 years of age. Per donor, leukapheresis produced somewhere between about 0.9 and 9 billion PBMCs. To increase sequencing depth and limit assay-specific biases, TCR repertoire library preparation and sequencing were carried out by different laboratories using diverse techniques. Per donor, three plates each were used for CD4 naive and CD4 memory, two for CD8 naive, and one for CD8 memory. Blood TCR repertoires of roughly five healthy adults were deeply sequenced to estimate repertoire size and the extent of clonotype sharing between individuals.

Results the study describes overall, beyond this receptor: Clonotypes shared by all four sorted-subset donors showed higher generation probabilities than non-shared clonotypes. Estimated clonotype richness was generally larger for naive than for memory subsets. Based on pairwise subsampling, the degree of clonotype sharing among donors was expected to be affected by sequencing depth. Only blood was sampled, and tissue TCR repertoires likely differ from those in blood. Across a few donors, about 4.5% of naive CD4, over 3% of naive CD8, under 2.5% of memory CD4, and 0.3% to 0.45% of memory CD8 clonotypes were shared. Rarefaction of sorted-subset datasets indicated incomplete sequencing despite the large sequencing depth. Because the study included only a small number of donors, the genetic and exposure-history diversity represented was limited.

Donors were healthy HIV-negative adults with no recently reported acute infections or vaccinations. All donors were Caucasian adults living in Nashville, Tennessee, USA. CD4+ T cells were enriched by magnetic negative selection, after which naive cells were positively selected on CD45RA and the negative fraction was taken as the memory subset. Blood was collected by leukapheresis, and PBMCs were isolated by Ficoll-Histopaque density gradient centrifugation and then cryopreserved in liquid nitrogen vapor phase. Analytical flow cytometry was used to check the purity and quantity of every magnetically sorted T cell population. Genomic DNA was isolated from each sorted fraction and quantified by UV absorbance on a Nanodrop 2000c. As regards this clone: Its target antigen remains unknown. One base away there is no much larger clone; base qualities are not given. The sample has other DNA sequences that encode this CDR3 too.

Using the deep immunoSEQ assay, TCR CDR3 regions were amplified from genomic DNA by multiplex PCR. For each cell subset, the extracted genomic DNA was distributed evenly across all wells of several immunoSEQ 96-well plates, and each plate served as one replicate. For sorted subsets, each replicate PCR was loaded with 200 ng genomic DNA, equivalent to 25,000 to 30,000 T cell genomes. The purified libraries were quantified using a Qubit 3.0 fluorometer, sized with a Bioanalyzer 2100, and then quantified again using the KAPA Library Quantification kit. Every immunoSEQ 96-well plate was sequenced on a dedicated single-read 150-cycle Illumina NextSeq 550 flow cell. In the original analysis: Because only junctional sequences without quality scores were contained in the immunoSEQ output, filtering matching that applied to full-length reads could not be performed. Sequences were annotated with PyIR, a Python wrapper for IgBLAST v1.9, and V/J genes and CDR3 were assigned using IMGT germline references. Reads were removed for weak V/J assignments (E-value above 1e-6), missing CDR3, stop codons, out-of-frame junctions, or ambiguous translated residues. V3J clonotypes were defined by identical inferred V gene, J gene, and CDR3 amino acid sequence. Percentage overlap between repertoires was calculated by dividing the number of shared unique clonotypes by the size of the smaller repertoire. Richness of each repertoire was evaluated using RTK rarefaction, the Chao1 estimator, and Recon v2.1 estimates of unobserved clonotypes. Generation probabilities were computed with OLGA for all TCRbeta clonotypes obtained by the gDNA method from a few donors. TCRdb stores this immuneACCESS table with in-frame sequences only. Part of the clones is absent; in the studies checked, under half of the shortfall reflects unresolved V genes, and no reason is known for the rest. For V, J and clone size, that table is used; D and trimming come from the DNA. The sample table shows over 2 million clones, and roughly 96% are seen once. The ten largest clones capture approximately 0.13% of the sample.

V is cut by 0 bases and J by 0 bases, and the space between the germline ends is 7 bases. Counted from cysteine to phenylalanine, this CDR3 has 16 amino acids. Only the CDR3 portion is preserved as DNA: 48 bases, with reading frame beginning at the first base. Per the germline V gene, SGHRS is the CDR1 and YFSETQ is the CDR2. The TCR sequence derives from a man between 18 and 29 years old in good health. The sequencing input was naive CD4+ T cells sorted from blood. This sample's cell subset or site label indicates: CD45RA+ positively selected. This chain joins TRBV5-1 to TRBJ1-6, with the D gene too uncertain to name. The CDR3 here reads CASSLVGSSYNSPLHF. The DNA sequence follows: TGCGCCAGCAGCTTGGTTGGGAGCTCCTATAATTCACCCCTCCACTTT.